Listed below are T cell receptor beta chains from one sample, sequenced in a study of T cell changes during pregnancy in multiple sclerosis. Repertoires were generated with immunoSEQ multiplex PCR, while TCRdb's copy carries only in-frame clones and drops some. The sample holds 45,000 to 60,000 clones; 85% to 95% are singletons and the top ten take roughly 0.81%. The sample consisted of CD4+ T cells from peripheral blood mononuclear cells, taken in the third trimester of pregnancy. These receptors were obtained from a female donor with multiple sclerosis, enrolled in a pregnancy study. The CDR3 runs from the conserved cysteine through the conserved F or W. A D gene is named only where the DNA matches it firmly.

d_gene: TRBD2
v_gene: TRBV7-8
CDR3aa: CASSYLLDGGARTQYF

d_gene: TRBD2
v_gene: TRBV5-4
CDR3aa: CASSSGTSGARGTDTQYF

d_gene: .
v_gene: TRBV19
CDR3aa: CASSMSSMNTEAFF

d_gene: .
v_gene: TRBV6-5
CDR3aa: CASSYAVGRTEAFF

d_gene: TRBD1
v_gene: TRBV7-9
CDR3aa: CASSVGGTGASEQYF

d_gene: .
v_gene: TRBV27
CDR3aa: CASSSRSQVLYEQYF

d_gene: .
v_gene: TRBV28
CDR3aa: CASSGQGEQYF

d_gene: .
v_gene: TRBV6-5
CDR3aa: CASSYATGISYEQYF

d_gene: .
v_gene: TRBV7-2
CDR3aa: CASSLASKTEAFF

d_gene: TRBD1
v_gene: TRBV5-5
CDR3aa: CASSLGGTGGTDTQYF